This is a list of T cell receptor beta chains from one sample in a study of T cells in localized non-small cell lung cancer. Profiling relied on immunoSEQ multiplex PCR, and the TCRdb table lists in-frame clones only, not all of them. The sample holds around 10,000 clones; around 30% are singletons and the top ten take about 5%. The sample consisted of lung tumor tissue, taken before any cancer treatment. The receptors come from a man between 40 and 70 years old with stage I lung adenocarcinoma. The conserved cysteine and the conserved F or W are not part of the CDR3 here. D genes are given only for firm matches.

TRBJ1-4	TRBD1	TRBV9	ASSGRDRGVEKLF
TRBJ2-2	NA	TRBV9	ASSENWNTGELF
TRBJ1-1	NA	TRBV6-8	ASSLDRLTEAF
TRBJ1-2	TRBD1	TRBV6-8	ASRRDRGRGYT
TRBJ1-1	TRBD1	TRBV6-8	ASKRVAQGTGTEAF
TRBJ1-6	NA	TRBV9	ASVQSGTFNSPLH
TRBJ1-3	NA	TRBV30	AWSADRYSGNTIY
TRBJ1-1	NA	TRBV10-2	ASSEQGRNTEAF
TRBJ2-5	NA	TRBV19	ASSIRAGLSLGAQY
TRBJ1-3	NA	TRBV10-2	ASSERVGSGNTIY
TRBJ1-1	NA	TRBV11-3	ASSSWTAVNTEAF
TRBJ1-4	TRBD1	TRBV18	ASSPRDRVREKLF
TRBJ2-1	NA	TRBV10-2	ASSVGVFGEQF
TRBJ2-2	NA	TRBV11-3	ASSFLPGTAGELF
TRBJ1-1	NA	TRBV19	ASSIGAGVGTEAF
TRBJ1-3	TRBD1	TRBV11-3	ASSPLRGQRVGNTIY
TRBJ1-2	NA	TRBV6-8	ASSEELGFTSSWYGYT
TRBJ1-2	NA	TRBV4-1	ASSRQGNYGYT
TRBJ1-1	TRBD1	TRBV9	ASSAGQGCTEAF
TRBJ1-1	NA	TRBV19	ASSAGRWTEAF
TRBJ2-1	NA	TRBV25-1	ASSDPPPDTSNYNEQF
TRBJ2-7	NA	TRBV29-1	SVSGTNPYEQY
TRBJ1-1	NA	TRBV11-3	ASSLGRMNTEAF
TRBJ1-2	NA	TRBV19	ASRSLGEDYGYT
TRBJ2-1	NA	TRBV6-8	ASSYHFGLGLWQF
TRBJ1-6	TRBD1	TRBV11-3	ASSTGQGLNSPLH
TRBJ1-6	TRBD1	TRBV28	ASSIDRDTSPLH
TRBJ1-2	NA	TRBV4-1	ASSQVIGSEGPRANYGYT
TRBJ1-1	NA	TRBV19	ASSPWGGGTEAF
TRBJ1-1	TRBD1	TRBV5-1	ASSTGTVNTEAF
TRBJ1-2	TRBD1	TRBV19	ASQGQDHYGYT
TRBJ2-2	NA	TRBV19	ASSIRAWNTGELF
TRBJ2-1	TRBD2	TRBV9	ASSPPGGAGNEQF
TRBJ1-4	NA	TRBV12-5	ASGFGQYNEKLF
TRBJ1-1	NA	TRBV11-3	ASSLDLTGTEAF
TRBJ1-2	NA	TRBV5-1	ASSLGRSSNYGYT
TRBJ2-3	NA	TRBV6-8	ASSDSGFRGYTDTQY
TRBJ2-5	TRBD1	TRBV30	AWSLGQGIRETQY
TRBJ1-2	NA	TRBV11-3	ASSLSSGPYGYT
TRBJ1-4	NA	TRBV29-1	SVAPGPGILF
TRBJ1-2	TRBD1	TRBV11-1	ASSLDRTGGVYGYT
TRBJ1-1	NA	TRBV14	ASSQGGLREAF